This T cell receptor beta chain was identified in a study of blood T cell repertoires in COVID-19. The CDR3 totals 13 residues. V lost 0 bases, J lost 7 bases, and 9 bases lay in between. Germline-derived CDR1 and CDR2 are SGHAT and FQNNGV. Libraries were prepared by immunoSEQ multiplex PCR; TCRdb keeps only in-frame clonotypes and omits some of them. Of about 200,000 clones in the sample, around 84% were seen once. The sequence derives from a human donor in a cohort sampled during active COVID-19. The rearrangement uses TRBV11-2 and TRBJ1-2; D is unresolved. The sample taken for sequencing was peripheral blood. The CDR3 coding sequence is TGTGCCAGCAGCTTAGAATCGGGGAGTGGCTACACCTTC. Translating gives CASSLESGSGYTF.